Listed below are T cell receptor beta chains from one sample, sequenced in a study of blood T cell repertoires in COVID-19. Assay used: immunoSEQ multiplex PCR; TCRdb lists only in-frame clones, some missing. The repertoire has over 250,000 clones, 80% to 90% of them found once; the top ten carry approximately 11%. The sample consisted of peripheral blood. The receptors were gathered from a woman in her sixties or seventies with acute or convalescent COVID-19. CDR3s include the opening cysteine and the closing phenylalanine or tryptophan. Fields, in order: V gene, J gene, clone size, D gene, CDR3 DNA, CDR3 protein. The D gene is left open where the match is weak. Size is stated for part of the rows, as once, few or many counts, or as a class when the clone is expanded.

v_call: TRBV7-9; j_call: TRBJ1-2; clone_size: many; d_call: NA; cdr3_nt: TGTGCCAGCAGCTTAGCGCGAGGATTAAACTATGGCTACACCTTC; cdr3_aa: CASSLARGLNYGYTF
v_call: TRBV5-1; j_call: TRBJ2-7; clone_size: NA; d_call: TRBD1; cdr3_nt: TGCGCCAGCAGCTTCGGACAGGGGATAGCCTACGAGCAGTACTTC; cdr3_aa: CASSFGQGIAYEQYF
v_call: TRBV4-1; j_call: TRBJ2-7; clone_size: NA; d_call: NA; cdr3_nt: TGCGCCAGCAGCCAAGGGGGCGGGGTCTCCTACGAGCAGTACTTC; cdr3_aa: CASSQGGGVSYEQYF
v_call: TRBV18; j_call: TRBJ1-1; clone_size: NA; d_call: TRBD1; cdr3_nt: TGTGCCAGCTCTCGCGGGACAGGGTTGGACACTGAAGCTTTCTTT; cdr3_aa: CASSRGTGLDTEAFF
v_call: TRBV2; j_call: TRBJ2-6; clone_size: NA; d_call: NA; cdr3_nt: TGTGCCAGCACGGACAGACTTTCTGGGGCCAACGTCCTGACTTTC; cdr3_aa: CASTDRLSGANVLTF
v_call: TRBV4-1; j_call: TRBJ2-2; clone_size: NA; d_call: NA; cdr3_nt: TGCGCCAGCAGCCGGACAGCTAACACCGGGGAGCTGTTTTTT; cdr3_aa: CASSRTANTGELFF
v_call: TRBV7-9; j_call: TRBJ1-2; clone_size: NA; d_call: TRBD1; cdr3_nt: TGTGCCAGCAGCCAAGAACCGGGACAGGGGATGGGGGGCTACACCTTC; cdr3_aa: CASSQEPGQGMGGYTF
v_call: TRBV5-1; j_call: TRBJ1-4; clone_size: once; d_call: TRBD1; cdr3_nt: TGCGCCAGCAGCTTTCAGGGGGCAGGTGAAAAACTGTTTTTT; cdr3_aa: CASSFQGAGEKLFF
v_call: TRBV5-6; j_call: TRBJ1-2; clone_size: NA; d_call: NA; cdr3_nt: TGTGCCAGCAGCTTACGAGGGCTCTACACCTTC; cdr3_aa: CASSLRGLYTF
v_call: TRBV2; j_call: TRBJ1-6; clone_size: NA; d_call: NA; cdr3_nt: TGTGCCAGCAGTGGTACATCCAACGGGGTTTCACCCCTCCACTTT; cdr3_aa: CASSGTSNGVSPLHF
v_call: TRBV2; j_call: TRBJ1-1; clone_size: NA; d_call: NA; cdr3_nt: TGTGCCAGCAGTACCTCGAGGAACACTGAAGCTTTCTTT; cdr3_aa: CASSTSRNTEAFF
v_call: TRBV18; j_call: TRBJ1-2; clone_size: NA; d_call: NA; cdr3_nt: TGTGCCAGCTCGCCCCTGTCCCCGGGGTCCTCAAACAACTATGGCTACACCTTC; cdr3_aa: CASSPLSPGSSNNYGYTF
v_call: TRBV5-1; j_call: TRBJ2-3; clone_size: NA; d_call: TRBD1; cdr3_nt: TGCGCCAGCAGCTGGGACAGGTACACAGATACGCAGTATTTT; cdr3_aa: CASSWDRYTDTQYF
v_call: TRBV5-5; j_call: TRBJ1-5; clone_size: NA; d_call: NA; cdr3_nt: TGTGCCAGCAGCTTGGATGGGGGCGTCGGCCCCCAGCATTTT; cdr3_aa: CASSLDGGVGPQHF
v_call: TRBV4-1; j_call: TRBJ1-3; clone_size: NA; d_call: TRBD1; cdr3_nt: TGCGCCAGCAGCCAAGATTCGGGACAGGGGTGGAACACCATATATTTT; cdr3_aa: CASSQDSGQGWNTIYF
v_call: TRBV6-6; j_call: TRBJ1-1; clone_size: NA; d_call: NA; cdr3_nt: TGTGCCAGCAGCAGGGGCAGGGGGAACACTGAAGCTTTCTTT; cdr3_aa: CASSRGRGNTEAFF
v_call: TRBV4-2; j_call: TRBJ1-6; clone_size: NA; d_call: TRBD1; cdr3_nt: TGTGCCAGCAGCCCGGGACAGGGGCAATCACCCCTCCACTTT; cdr3_aa: CASSPGQGQSPLHF
v_call: TRBV19; j_call: TRBJ1-2; clone_size: NA; d_call: NA; cdr3_nt: TGTGCCAGTAGCGCAGGGACATATGGCTACACCTTC; cdr3_aa: CASSAGTYGYTF
v_call: TRBV4-1; j_call: TRBJ1-2; clone_size: once; d_call: NA; cdr3_nt: TGCGCCAGCAGCCAAGCGGTGAAGTATGGCTACACCTTC; cdr3_aa: CASSQAVKYGYTF
v_call: TRBV30; j_call: TRBJ1-5; clone_size: NA; d_call: NA; cdr3_nt: TGTGCCTGGAGTCTAAGGCCAGGTCAGCCCCAGCATTTT; cdr3_aa: CAWSLRPGQPQHF
v_call: TRBV30; j_call: TRBJ2-1; clone_size: NA; d_call: NA; cdr3_nt: TGTGCCTGGAGTCGGGGAAGGGATGAGCAGTTCTTC; cdr3_aa: CAWSRGRDEQFF
v_call: TRBV2; j_call: TRBJ1-1; clone_size: NA; d_call: TRBD1; cdr3_nt: TGTGCCACCCGGGACAGGGTTTTATTTACTGAAGCTTTCTTT; cdr3_aa: CATRDRVLFTEAFF
v_call: TRBV11-2; j_call: TRBJ2-3; clone_size: NA; d_call: TRBD2; cdr3_nt: TGTGCCAGCAGCTTAGCAGCTAGCGGGGGAATAGATACGCAGTATTTT; cdr3_aa: CASSLAASGGIDTQYF
v_call: TRBV6-1; j_call: TRBJ1-1; clone_size: NA; d_call: TRBD1; cdr3_nt: TGTGCCAGCAGTGCCGGTGGACAGGGGGCTAACACTGAAGCTTTCTTT; cdr3_aa: CASSAGGQGANTEAFF
v_call: TRBV11-2; j_call: TRBJ1-1; clone_size: once; d_call: TRBD1; cdr3_nt: TGTGCCAGCAGCTCAGGACAGGCCTACACTGAAGCTTTCTTT; cdr3_aa: CASSSGQAYTEAFF
v_call: TRBV2; j_call: TRBJ1-1; clone_size: NA; d_call: NA; cdr3_nt: TGTGCCAGCAGTACTATGGGGGGGAACACTGAAGCTTTCTTT; cdr3_aa: CASSTMGGNTEAFF
v_call: TRBV5-4; j_call: TRBJ1-2; clone_size: few; d_call: TRBD1; cdr3_nt: TGTGCCAGCAGCTTGGTCCTTACAGGGGGCAGGGGCTACACCTTC; cdr3_aa: CASSLVLTGGRGYTF
v_call: TRBV19; j_call: TRBJ1-2; clone_size: NA; d_call: NA; cdr3_nt: TGTGCCAGTAGCAACGACAGGCATTCTAACTATGGCTACACCTTC; cdr3_aa: CASSNDRHSNYGYTF
v_call: TRBV3-1/TRBV3-2; j_call: TRBJ1-2; clone_size: NA; d_call: NA; cdr3_nt: TGTGCCAGCAGCCAGGGGCAGGGGCTAGGGGCCTTC; cdr3_aa: CASSQGQGLGAF
v_call: TRBV6-5; j_call: TRBJ2-3; clone_size: NA; d_call: NA; cdr3_nt: TGTGCCAGCAGCGCTAGGGACTCCAAGGGAGATACGCAGTATTTT; cdr3_aa: CASSARDSKGDTQYF
v_call: TRBV7-9; j_call: TRBJ1-1; clone_size: NA; d_call: NA; cdr3_nt: TGTGCCAGCAGCCCCCGGGACACCATGAACACTGAAGCTTTCTTT; cdr3_aa: CASSPRDTMNTEAFF
v_call: TRBV3-1/TRBV3-2; j_call: TRBJ1-2; clone_size: NA; d_call: NA; cdr3_nt: TGTGCCACCCAACAGCATGATGGCTACACCTTC; cdr3_aa: CATQQHDGYTF
v_call: TRBV2; j_call: TRBJ1-2; clone_size: few; d_call: NA; cdr3_nt: TGTGCCAGCAGTGCCCAGGGGCCGGCCTATGGCTACACCTTC; cdr3_aa: CASSAQGPAYGYTF
v_call: TRBV6-5; j_call: TRBJ2-5; clone_size: NA; d_call: NA; cdr3_nt: TGTGCCAGCGGAAAACCCGGAGCATTAAGGGAGACCCAGTACTTC; cdr3_aa: CASGKPGALRETQYF
v_call: TRBV19; j_call: TRBJ2-2; clone_size: NA; d_call: TRBD1; cdr3_nt: TGTGCCAGTAGTATAGATCGGAACAGGGGACCTTCGAACACCGGGGAGCTGTTTTTT; cdr3_aa: CASSIDRNRGPSNTGELFF
v_call: TRBV5-4; j_call: TRBJ2-1; clone_size: NA; d_call: NA; cdr3_nt: TGTGCCAGCAGCTTGATAGGGGATGAGCAGTTCTTC; cdr3_aa: CASSLIGDEQFF
v_call: TRBV3-1/TRBV3-2; j_call: TRBJ2-7; clone_size: once; d_call: NA; cdr3_nt: TGTGCCAGCAGCCATTGGCCCTACGAGCAGTACTTC; cdr3_aa: CASSHWPYEQYF
v_call: TRBV10-3; j_call: TRBJ1-5; clone_size: NA; d_call: NA; cdr3_nt: TGTGCCATCAGTGGAGGGAACAGGGTCAGCAATCAGCCCCAGCATTTT; cdr3_aa: CAISGGNRVSNQPQHF
v_call: TRBV11-3; j_call: TRBJ2-1; clone_size: NA; d_call: NA; cdr3_nt: TGTGCCAGCAGCTTAGGGCGGGGAAGTAGGTACAATGAGCAGTTCTTC; cdr3_aa: CASSLGRGSRYNEQFF
v_call: TRBV5-4; j_call: TRBJ2-3; clone_size: once; d_call: TRBD2; cdr3_nt: TGTGCCAGCAGCCCAGGACTAGCGGGGAGCGGTACGCAGTATTTT; cdr3_aa: CASSPGLAGSGTQYF
v_call: TRBV12-3/TRBV12-4; j_call: TRBJ2-5; clone_size: NA; d_call: NA; cdr3_nt: TGTGCCTCCGTGGGGGCAGAGACCCAGTACTTC; cdr3_aa: CASVGAETQYF
v_call: TRBV11-2; j_call: TRBJ1-1; clone_size: NA; d_call: NA; cdr3_nt: TGTGCCAGTACTAAGGCCACTGAAGCTTTCTTT; cdr3_aa: CASTKATEAFF
v_call: TRBV6-6; j_call: TRBJ2-7; clone_size: NA; d_call: NA; cdr3_nt: TGTGCCAGCAGTCCAGGACAGTACTACGAGCAGTACTTC; cdr3_aa: CASSPGQYYEQYF
v_call: TRBV4-1; j_call: TRBJ1-3; clone_size: NA; d_call: NA; cdr3_nt: TGCGCCAGCAGCCAAGAAGGGGCTGGCTCTGGAAACACCATATATTTT; cdr3_aa: CASSQEGAGSGNTIYF
v_call: TRBV4-1; j_call: TRBJ1-1; clone_size: NA; d_call: NA; cdr3_nt: TGCGCCAGCAGCCAAGGCAACCCGGGTGGTGAAGCTTTCTTT; cdr3_aa: CASSQGNPGGEAFF
v_call: TRBV7-9; j_call: TRBJ2-3; clone_size: NA; d_call: TRBD2; cdr3_nt: TGTGCCAGCAGAACCGGGGGGGCCACAGATACGCAGTATTTT; cdr3_aa: CASRTGGATDTQYF
v_call: TRBV12-5; j_call: TRBJ2-1; clone_size: NA; d_call: NA; cdr3_nt: TGTGCTAGTGGTTTGGCACAGGGTCCAGGGGACAATGAGCAGTTCTTC; cdr3_aa: CASGLAQGPGDNEQFF
v_call: TRBV3-1/TRBV3-2; j_call: TRBJ1-5; clone_size: NA; d_call: NA; cdr3_nt: TGTGCCAGCAGCCAAGATAGGCCAGGGCAAGGGCCCCAGCATTTT; cdr3_aa: CASSQDRPGQGPQHF
v_call: TRBV7-2; j_call: TRBJ2-3; clone_size: NA; d_call: NA; cdr3_nt: TGTGCCAGCAGCCCCAGGTTATCTGGCGCAGATACGCAGTATTTT; cdr3_aa: CASSPRLSGADTQYF
v_call: TRBV27; j_call: TRBJ1-6; clone_size: NA; d_call: NA; cdr3_nt: TGTGCCAGCAGTCCTCGAGGGGGGGGCCCCAATTCACCCCTCCACTTT; cdr3_aa: CASSPRGGGPNSPLHF
v_call: TRBV3-1/TRBV3-2; j_call: TRBJ2-7; clone_size: NA; d_call: NA; cdr3_nt: TGTGCCAGCAGCCAAGGGTTAGTTCGGTATGAGCAGTACTTC; cdr3_aa: CASSQGLVRYEQYF
v_call: TRBV7-9; j_call: TRBJ2-3; clone_size: once; d_call: TRBD1; cdr3_nt: TGTGCCAGCAGCTTAGAGGGACAGCTTCGGTATTTT; cdr3_aa: CASSLEGQLRYF
v_call: TRBV3-1/TRBV3-2; j_call: TRBJ1-2; clone_size: few; d_call: NA; cdr3_nt: TGTGCCAGCAGCCCACCGGCCGGGGGTGCTGGCTATGGCTACACCTTC; cdr3_aa: CASSPPAGGAGYGYTF
v_call: TRBV27; j_call: TRBJ1-4; clone_size: NA; d_call: NA; cdr3_nt: TGTGCCAGCAGTTTAAACCCCCCTGGGGGAGGAGGCGGTGAAAAACTGTTTTTT; cdr3_aa: CASSLNPPGGGGGEKLFF
v_call: TRBV6-5; j_call: TRBJ1-2; clone_size: NA; d_call: NA; cdr3_nt: TGTGCCAGCAGTTACGCCAGCGAGAGTGGCTACACCTTC; cdr3_aa: CASSYASESGYTF
v_call: TRBV9; j_call: TRBJ1-3; clone_size: NA; d_call: NA; cdr3_nt: TGTGCCAGCAGCCTTCGGGAGGGGCCCTCTGGAAACACCATATATTTT; cdr3_aa: CASSLREGPSGNTIYF
v_call: TRBV4-1; j_call: TRBJ2-3; clone_size: once; d_call: NA; cdr3_nt: TGCGCCAGCAGCCAAGATGGCCTAGGAAATACGCAGTATTTT; cdr3_aa: CASSQDGLGNTQYF
v_call: TRBV4-1; j_call: TRBJ2-1; clone_size: NA; d_call: NA; cdr3_nt: TGCGCCAGCAGCCAAGCCGAGGCATTGTTCCCCTACAATGAGCAGTTCTTC; cdr3_aa: CASSQAEALFPYNEQFF
v_call: TRBV18; j_call: TRBJ1-1; clone_size: NA; d_call: NA; cdr3_nt: TGTGCCAGCTCACCACCTTCATTTACAACTACGAACACTGAAGCTTTCTTT; cdr3_aa: CASSPPSFTTTNTEAFF
v_call: TRBV6-1; j_call: TRBJ1-5; clone_size: NA; d_call: NA; cdr3_nt: TGTGCCAGCAGTGCCTCCGGACGGGGTAGCAATCAGCCCCAGCATTTT; cdr3_aa: CASSASGRGSNQPQHF